This entry lists 8 T cell receptor beta chains sequenced from one sample in a study of T cell responses to AZD1222 COVID-19 vaccine. Sequencing was performed with immunoSEQ multiplex PCR; in TCRdb, only in-frame clones are kept and a portion is missing. The profile shows around 150,000 clones, 80% to 95% of them singletons. The sample was peripheral blood, taken 28 days after the second AZD1222 dose. The receptors come from an adult who received the AZD1222 COVID-19 vaccine.

This clone was seen just once. The chain has TRBV9 and TRBJ1-4; no clear D gene. The CDR3 covers 15 residues. The germline V gene encodes CDR1 SGDLS and CDR2 YYNGEE. V lost 4 bases, J lost 0 bases, and 10 bases lay in between. The CDR3 DNA follows: TGTGCCAGCAGCCCGAGAGGCGCAACTAATGAAAAACTGTTTTTT. Protein product: CASSPRGATNEKLFF.

J is TRBJ1-5 and V is TRBV30; D might be TRBD1 (6 bases). The germline V gene has CDR1 GTSNPN and CDR2 SVGIG (reference sequence). The CDR3 loop spans 13 amino acids. Trimming cost V 8 bases and J 6 bases, with 17 bases left between them. CDR3 residues: CAVGGQGSQPQHF. CDR3 DNA sequence: TGTGCCGTTGGTGGGCAGGGGAGTCAGCCCCAGCATTTT.

This clone occurred once. The J gene is TRBJ1-2, the V gene TRBV15, with unresolved D. Germline values: CDR1 LNHNV, CDR2 YYDKDF (reference sequence). V was cut by 3 bases and J by 5 bases, with 10 bases left in between. The length of the CDR3 is 13 residues. The CDR3 nucleotides are TGTGCCACCAGCAGTCTATTGGAATATGGCTACACCTTC. Translation gives CATSSLLEYGYTF.

The chain joins TRBV2 to TRBJ1-2; D call uncertain. Germline V lookup: CDR1 SNHLY, CDR2 FYNNEI. V lost 5 bases and J 5 bases, leaving 9 bases between the germline ends. The CDR3 has 12 residues. This CDR3 reads CASSIRSYGYTF. CDR3 nucleotides: TGTGCCAGCAGTATTCGCTCGTATGGCTACACCTTC.

The chain uses TRBV7-9 and TRBJ1-1; TRBD1 might be the D (6 bases). The CDR3 consists of 14 residues. The V end was cut by 3 bases, the J end by 3 bases, with 11 bases between. In germline, CDR1 is SEHNR, CDR2 FQNEAQ (reference sequence). The CDR3 nucleotides are TGTGCCAGCAGCTTGATACAGGGCCACACTGAAGCTTTCTTT. This sequence encodes CASSLIQGHTEAFF. Complete variable domain (other parts from reference TRBV7-9 and TRBJ1-1): DTGVSQNPRHKITKRGQNVTFRCDPISEHNRLYWYRQTLGQGPEFLTYFQNEAQLEKSRLLSDRFSAERPKGSFSTLEIQRTEQGDSAMYLCASSLIQGHTEAFFGQGTRLTVV.

The rearrangement links TRBV14 to TRBJ1-2, with D uncertain. The CDR3 covers 14 residues. Per the germline V gene, CDR1 is SGHDN and CDR2 is FVKESK. V was clipped by 1 base and J by 4 bases, with 10 bases between them. The CDR3: CASSQVPAVYGYTF. The CDR3 region has the DNA TGTGCCAGCAGCCAAGTCCCCGCGGTCTATGGCTACACCTTC.

The chain has TRBV19 and TRBJ2-5; D remains ambiguous. Trimming took 5 bases from V and 7 from J, leaving 17 bases between them. CDR1 and CDR2 (germline): LNHDA, SQIVND (reference sequence). The CDR3 is 14 residues long. CDR3 sequence: CASSPIRSEGTQYF. As DNA, the CDR3 is TGTGCCAGTAGTCCCATACGGTCCGAAGGGACCCAGTACTTC.

The V gene is TRBV6-6, the J gene TRBJ2-7, with D unresolved. Looked up from germline, CDR1 is MNHNY and CDR2 is SVGAGI (reference sequence). The length of the CDR3 is 13 residues. V was trimmed by 9 bases and J by 1 base, leaving 13 bases between them. This CDR3 reads CASTGQESYEQYF. The DNA of the CDR3 is TGTGCCAGTACCGGGCAGGAGTCCTACGAGCAGTACTTC.